This is a list of T cell receptor beta chains from one sample in a study of beta chain features in type 1 diabetes. Generated by immunoSEQ multiplex PCR, the TCRdb table keeps only in-frame clones and is missing some. The table has 160,000 or so clones, roughly 60% seen once. The sample comprised naive CD4+ T cells from blood. These receptors all come from a young man with type 1 diabetes. Both conserved end residues are part of each CDR3. Each record gives: CDR3 DNA, CDR3 protein, J gene, D gene, clone size, V gene. The D gene is left open where the match is weak. The size entry is marked missing in some rows and otherwise reads once, few, many or a size class.

DNA: TGCAGCGTTGAAGATCTTAGGCTAGCGGGGAAGCAGTACTTC
CDR3: CSVEDLRLAGKQYF
J: TRBJ2-7
D: TRBD2
size: -
V: TRBV29-1

DNA: TGCGCCAGCAGCCAAGTAGACAGGGGAAACACTGAAGCTTTCTTT
CDR3: CASSQVDRGNTEAFF
J: TRBJ1-1
D: TRBD1
size: -
V: TRBV4-3

DNA: TGCAGCGCCACCGGGACAGCGAACACTGAAGCTTTCTTT
CDR3: CSATGTANTEAFF
J: TRBJ1-1
D: TRBD1
size: few
V: TRBV29-1

DNA: TGCACCACGAGCGGGGAGCAGTTCTTC
CDR3: CTTSGEQFF
J: TRBJ2-1
D: -
size: -
V: TRBV29-1

DNA: TGCAGCGTCGCGGGACAGGCTACCGAAAAACTGTTTTTT
CDR3: CSVAGQATEKLFF
J: TRBJ1-4
D: TRBD1
size: few
V: TRBV29-1

DNA: TGTGCCAGCAGCCCCGCCCCGTTACGAAGTAATGAAAAACTGTTTTTT
CDR3: CASSPAPLRSNEKLFF
J: TRBJ1-4
D: -
size: -
V: TRBV7-9

DNA: TGTGCCAGCAGTTACTCATGGAAATCCGATGAGCAGTTCTTC
CDR3: CASSYSWKSDEQFF
J: TRBJ2-1
D: -
size: -
V: TRBV6-6

DNA: TGCGCCAGCGAGCCGACTAGCGGAAGCACAGATACGCAGTATTTT
CDR3: CASEPTSGSTDTQYF
J: TRBJ2-3
D: TRBD2
size: few
V: TRBV5-1

DNA: TGTGCCAGCAGTTTATACGCAGGGATCCTTTCACCCCTCCACTTT
CDR3: CASSLYAGILSPLHF
J: TRBJ1-6
D: -
size: -
V: TRBV27

DNA: TGTGCCAGCAGCTCTCTCGGACAGGGCGAGTCTGATCAGCCCCAGCATTTT
CDR3: CASSSLGQGESDQPQHF
J: TRBJ1-5
D: TRBD1
size: -
V: TRBV7-9

DNA: TGTGCCAGCCTTAGTTTAGGAGTCTTGATGAACACTGAAGCTTTCTTT
CDR3: CASLSLGVLMNTEAFF
J: TRBJ1-1
D: -
size: -
V: TRBV7-9

DNA: TGTGCCAGCAGCTTAGCGCACAATGAGCAGTTCTTC
CDR3: CASSLAHNEQFF
J: TRBJ2-1
D: -
size: once
V: TRBV7-2

DNA: TGTGCCAGCAGCCTAACCGACACGGCTAACTATGGCTACACCTTC
CDR3: CASSLTDTANYGYTF
J: TRBJ1-2
D: -
size: few
V: TRBV9

DNA: TGTGCCAGCAGCTTACTTGCTAGCGGGGCGTCCAATGAGCAGTTCTTC
CDR3: CASSLLASGASNEQFF
J: TRBJ2-1
D: TRBD2
size: -
V: TRBV13

DNA: TGTGCCAGCGACAGGGGATTTAGCTATGGCTACACCTTC
CDR3: CASDRGFSYGYTF
J: TRBJ1-2
D: TRBD1
size: -
V: TRBV5-6

DNA: TGTGCCTGGAGTTTAGGGTTCGAGCAGTACTTC
CDR3: CAWSLGFEQYF
J: TRBJ2-7
D: -
size: -
V: TRBV30

DNA: TGTGCCAGCAGCGGGACGACGACAGATACGCAGTATTTT
CDR3: CASSGTTTDTQYF
J: TRBJ2-3
D: -
size: few
V: TRBV7-9

DNA: TGCGCCAGCAGCTTGCCTAGCGGGGGGACCCGCACAGATACGCAGTATTTT
CDR3: CASSLPSGGTRTDTQYF
J: TRBJ2-3
D: TRBD2
size: -
V: TRBV5-1

DNA: TGCGCCAGCAGCCGAGGATCGACGGGAACAGAAGAGACCCAGTACTTC
CDR3: CASSRGSTGTEETQYF
J: TRBJ2-5
D: -
size: few
V: TRBV5-1

DNA: TGTGCCAGCAGCGTAACCGGGAACGGTAATCAGCCCCAGCATTTT
CDR3: CASSVTGNGNQPQHF
J: TRBJ1-5
D: -
size: -
V: TRBV9

DNA: TGTGCCGTTGGGACAGGGCTTGAAGCTTTCTTT
CDR3: CAVGTGLEAFF
J: TRBJ1-1
D: TRBD1
size: -
V: TRBV10-3

DNA: TGCGCCAGCAGCTCCACAGGGGGCGCGGATACGCAGTATTTT
CDR3: CASSSTGGADTQYF
J: TRBJ2-3
D: TRBD1
size: -
V: TRBV4-3

DNA: TGTGCCACCGCCCTAGCGGGGGAAAGCACAGATACGCAGTATTTT
CDR3: CATALAGESTDTQYF
J: TRBJ2-3
D: TRBD2
size: -
V: TRBV10-3

DNA: TGCGCCAGCAGTCAAAGGACGGGGCAGAAACGTAGCACAGATACGCAGTATTTT
CDR3: CASSQRTGQKRSTDTQYF
J: TRBJ2-3
D: -
size: -
V: TRBV23-1

DNA: TGTGCCAGCAGACTAGCGGGGGCAGAGACCCAGTACTTC
CDR3: CASRLAGAETQYF
J: TRBJ2-5
D: TRBD2
size: few
V: TRBV28

DNA: TGCAGTGCTAGAGGGGACAGGGATCAGTATTTT
CDR3: CSARGDRDQYF
J: TRBJ2-3
D: TRBD1
size: -
V: TRBV20-1

DNA: TGTGCCAGCTCACCAGGGGACGGACAAGAGACCCAGTACTTC
CDR3: CASSPGDGQETQYF
J: TRBJ2-5
D: -
size: -
V: TRBV18

DNA: TGTGCCAGAAGGAAGAGTAGCACAGATACGCAGTATTTT
CDR3: CARRKSSTDTQYF
J: TRBJ2-3
D: -
size: -
V: TRBV2

DNA: TGCAGCGCCCTACAGGGGGTAGGGGCAGATACGCAGTATTTT
CDR3: CSALQGVGADTQYF
J: TRBJ2-3
D: TRBD1
size: few
V: TRBV29-1

DNA: TGTGCCTGGACGGTGACAGGGACGAATTCACCCCTCCACTTT
CDR3: CAWTVTGTNSPLHF
J: TRBJ1-6
D: TRBD1
size: -
V: TRBV30

DNA: TGTGCCAGCAGCGTAGCTCTCGAGACCTACGAGCAGTACTTC
CDR3: CASSVALETYEQYF
J: TRBJ2-7
D: -
size: few
V: TRBV9

DNA: TGTGCCAGCAGCGTATCGATCAGCTCCTACGAGCAGTACTTC
CDR3: CASSVSISSYEQYF
J: TRBJ2-7
D: -
size: -
V: TRBV9

DNA: TGTGCCAGCAACCCCGGGACAGTTGAAGCTTTCTTT
CDR3: CASNPGTVEAFF
J: TRBJ1-1
D: TRBD1
size: few
V: TRBV7-9

DNA: TGTGCCAGCAGTTACTCTAGCGGGGGCTTCTACGAGCAGTACTTC
CDR3: CASSYSSGGFYEQYF
J: TRBJ2-7
D: TRBD2
size: -
V: TRBV6-5

DNA: TGTGCCAGCAGCCCAACCGGGGCTACACCGTCCTATGGCTACACCTTC
CDR3: CASSPTGATPSYGYTF
J: TRBJ1-2
D: -
size: -
V: TRBV7-2

DNA: TGCGCCAGCAGCTTGGAAGGCGGCAGGGGGCCTGGGGCCAACGTCCTGACTTTC
CDR3: CASSLEGGRGPGANVLTF
J: TRBJ2-6
D: TRBD1
size: -
V: TRBV5-1